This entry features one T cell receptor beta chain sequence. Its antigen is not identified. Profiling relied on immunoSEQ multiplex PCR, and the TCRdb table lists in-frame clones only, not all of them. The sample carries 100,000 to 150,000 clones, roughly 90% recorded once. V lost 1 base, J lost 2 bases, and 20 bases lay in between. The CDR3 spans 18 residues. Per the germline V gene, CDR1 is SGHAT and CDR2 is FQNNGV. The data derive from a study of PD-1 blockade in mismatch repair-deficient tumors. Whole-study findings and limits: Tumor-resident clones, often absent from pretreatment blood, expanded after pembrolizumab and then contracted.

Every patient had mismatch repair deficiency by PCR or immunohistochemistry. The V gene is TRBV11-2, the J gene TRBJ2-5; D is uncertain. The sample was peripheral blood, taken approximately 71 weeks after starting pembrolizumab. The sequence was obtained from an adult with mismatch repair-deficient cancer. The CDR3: CASSLAATTLSQQETQYF. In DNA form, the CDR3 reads TGTGCCAGCAGCTTAGCGGCTACTACCCTGTCCCAACAAGAGACCCAGTACTTC. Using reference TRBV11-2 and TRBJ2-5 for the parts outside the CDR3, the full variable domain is EAGVAQSPRYKIIEKRQSVAFWCNPISGHATLYWYQQILGQGPKLLIQFQNNGVVDDSQLPKDRFSAERLKGVDSTLKIQPAKLEDSAVYLCASSLAATTLSQQETQYFGPGTRLLVL.